What follows describes a single TCR beta chain. These data originate in a study of shared clonotypes between healthy human individuals. Deep-level running was used for the assay. The table came from immunoSEQ multiplex PCR; TCRdb's copy has only in-frame clones and leaves some out. The table has roughly 890,000 clones, almost 95% seen once. CD45RO negativity and positive selection for CCR7 defined naive CD8 cells, a population that excluded terminally differentiated effector memory CD45RA+ cells. Donors were Caucasian adults residing in Nashville, Tennessee, USA. This CDR3 region has 16 residues. Germline assignment: CDR1 MDHEN and CDR2 SYDVKM. Trimming stripped 6 bases from V and 6 bases from J, with 20 bases between.

This clonotype was sampled from a man aged 25 to 40 in good health. The sequenced sample was naive CD8+ T cells sorted from blood. The V call is TRBV28, the J call TRBJ1-4, with no clear D. The CDR3 sequence: CASSLRLRFEDEKLFF. Written as DNA, the CDR3 is TGTGCCAGCAGCTTAAGGTTGAGATTTGAAGATGAAAAACTGTTTTTT.